Each of the 15 T cell receptor beta chains below was sequenced from the same sample in a study of cytotoxic CD8 clonotypes in ibrutinib-treated CLL. Data came from immunoSEQ multiplex PCR; TCRdb stores just in-frame clones and leaves some out. Seen here are some 100,000 clones, about 58% observed once, and the top ten hold 30% to 45%. The source was PBMCs, collected after 24 months of ibrutinib treatment. All receptors come from a human donor with chronic lymphocytic leukemia.

This clone appeared a single time. V is TRBV5-1 and J is TRBJ2-3; D uncertain. Between the trimmed V and J ends, which lost 1 base and 4 bases, there was a span of 10 bases. CDR3 size: 14 residues. Germline CDR1 SGHRS, CDR2 YFSETQ. The DNA of the CDR3 is TGCGCCAGCAGCTTGTTTGATAGCTCAGATACGCAGTATTTT. Translation gives CASSLFDSSDTQYF.

This sequence joins TRBV5-1 and TRBJ2-3; 8 nucleotides line up with TRBD1. V gave up 4 bases and J gave up 4 bases; unmatched junction bases: 5. From germline, CDR1 is SGHRS and CDR2 YFSETQ. The CDR3 covers 14 residues. The CDR3 is CASSHGQGADTQYF. CDR3 sequence (DNA): TGCGCCAGCAGCCACGGACAGGGCGCAGATACGCAGTATTTT.

The chain joins TRBV7-8 to TRBJ1-2, with D possibly TRBD1 on 5 matching bases. V lost 1 base to trimming and J lost 2 bases, with 5 bases between them. There are 13 residues in the CDR3. CDR1 and CDR2 from the germline V gene are SGHVS and FQNEAQ. The CDR3 sequence is CASSLGQNYGYTF. In nucleotides, the CDR3 is TGTGCCAGCAGCTTAGGACAGAACTATGGCTACACCTTC.

The rearrangement uses TRBV30 and TRBJ1-3, with D uncertain. The CDR3 runs 13 residues. CDR1 is GTSNPN and CDR2 is SVGIG in the germline V gene (reference sequence). V lost 1 base, J lost 4 bases, and 8 bases lay in between. The CDR3 region has the DNA TGTGCCTGGAGTGCGGATACGGGAAACACCATATATTTT. It translates to CAWSADTGNTIYF.

This chain connects TRBV29-1 to TRBJ1-2; 8 bases are a match to TRBD1. The CDR3 length is 15 residues. J gave up 3 bases and V 8 bases, and 14 bases lay outside the gene matches. Germline values: CDR1 SQVTM, CDR2 ANQGSEA. The CDR3 loop is CSTPPQAGGDYGYTF. The CDR3 coding sequence is TGCAGCACGCCCCCTCAGGCAGGGGGCGACTATGGCTACACCTTC.

The CDR3 DNA is TGCAGCGTTTCGGGACTGTACGGGGAGACCCAGTACTTC. It is translated as CSVSGLYGETQYF. The V call is TRBV29-1, the J call TRBJ2-5; D perhaps matches TRBD2 (6 bases). Germline V gene lookup returns CDR1 SQVTM and CDR2 ANQGSEA. V lost 5 bases and J lost 5, with 15 bases in between. CDR3 length: 13 residues.

V usage is TRBV20-1 and J usage is TRBJ1-2, with D uncertain. The CDR3 is made up of 11 amino acids. Germline loops: CDR1 DFQATT, CDR2 SNEGSKA (reference sequence). V lost 6 bases and J lost 8, with 13 bases in between. CDR3 region: CSASLGSGYTF. In DNA form, the CDR3 reads TGCAGTGCAAGCCTAGGGTCGGGCTACACCTTC.

This chain links TRBV25-1 with TRBJ2-3; D unclear. This CDR3 has 16 residues. Trimming left V 3 bases short and J 3 bases short, with 16 bases between. CDR1 and CDR2 from the germline V gene are MGHDK and SYGVNS. In DNA form, the CDR3 reads TGTGCCAGCAGTGATGGCCCCGGTGGCCGGACAGATACGCAGTATTTT. Residues: CASSDGPGGRTDTQYF.

This clone was counted only a few times. The V call is TRBV2, the J call TRBJ2-7; D might be TRBD1 (5 bases). The V end was cut by 2 bases, the J end by 2 bases, with 13 bases between. Germline assignment: CDR1 SNHLY and CDR2 FYNNEI. The CDR3 runs to 15 residues. DNA for the CDR3: TGTGCCAGCAGTGAACGTTCGCTAGGGGCCTACGAGCAGTACTTC. It translates to CASSERSLGAYEQYF.

The chain employs TRBV5-1 and TRBJ2-5; no reliable D call. The V end lost 4 bases, the J end lost 0 bases, and 1 base lay between the germline ends. This CDR3 has 11 amino acids. Germline lookup yields CDR1 SGHRS and CDR2 YFSETQ. CDR3 nucleotide sequence: TGCGCCAGCAGCGACCAAGAGACCCAGTACTTC. Translation: CASSDQETQYF.

The rearrangement joins TRBV30 to TRBJ2-6; D unresolved. The CDR3 runs to 16 residues. V was cut by 1 base and J by 0 bases, with 10 bases left in between. Germline V gene sequence: CDR1 GTSNPN, CDR2 SVGIG (reference sequence). CDR3 sequence reads: CAWSDPHSSGANVLTF. The CDR3 DNA sequence: TGTGCCTGGAGTGACCCCCACAGCTCTGGGGCCAACGTCCTGACTTTC. Supplemented by reference TRBV30 and TRBJ2-6, the full variable domain reads SQTIHQWPATLVQPVGSPLSLECTVEGTSNPNLYWYRQAAGRGLQLLFYSVGIGQISSEVPQNLSASRPQDRQFILSSKKLLLSDSGFYLCAWSDPHSSGANVLTFGAGSRLTVL.

This clone came up a few times. The rearrangement links TRBV5-1 to TRBJ2-7, with TRBD1 matching over 10 bases. From germline, CDR1 is SGHRS and CDR2 YFSETQ. With 4 bases clipped from V and 6 bases from J, the junction kept 7 bases outside the gene matches. CDR3 length: 14 residues. The CDR3 loop reads CASSLRQGAGEQYF. The CDR3 bases are TGCGCCAGCAGCCTACGACAGGGGGCGGGCGAGCAGTACTTC.

Only a few counts were recorded for this clone. This rearrangement joins TRBV4-1 to TRBJ2-1; 9 positions match TRBD1. V dropped 5 bases and J dropped 1; count of bases not matched to a gene: 3. CDR1 and CDR2 (germline): MGHRA, YSYEKL. This CDR3 has 15 amino acids. The CDR3 region is CASSGDRASYNEQFF. The CDR3 bases are TGCGCCAGCAGCGGGGACAGGGCGTCCTACAATGAGCAGTTCTTC.

The chain links TRBV29-1 to TRBJ2-3; the match to TRBD2 covers 7 bases. Looked up from germline, CDR1 is SQVTM and CDR2 is ANQGSEA. This CDR3 is built from 14 residues. After removal of 3 bases from V and 5 bases from J, the junction contained 8 bases not matched to a gene. The CDR3, as DNA: TGCAGCGTTGATACCGAGGGAGGGGTAGATACGCAGTATTTT. The encoded protein is CSVDTEGGVDTQYF.

This clone has a handful of counts. The chain combines TRBV4-2 with TRBJ2-1, with 10 positions matching TRBD2. The junction had 11 bases not matched to a gene; V was cut back by 4 bases and J by 5 bases. This CDR3 is 17 amino acids long. The germline V gene has CDR1 LGHNA and CDR2 YNFKEQ. CDR3 DNA: TGTGCCAGCAGCCGGATGCTGCTAGCGGGGGCCGACAATGAGCAGTTCTTC. This codes for CASSRMLLAGADNEQFF.